The next 25 T cell receptor beta chains were all read from a single sample in a study of T cells in Graves' hyperthyroidism and ophthalmopathy. RNA transcripts yielded amplified TCR beta CDR3 regions. The TCR CDR3 was amplified in a first-round RT-PCR using the HTBI primer set. Each CDR3 protein gets one entry after TCRdb re-called the multiplex PCR reads with MiXCR. The sample holds 500,000 to 650,000 distinct CDR3 sequences, about 14% seen once. Material: blood. All receptors come from a woman aged 45 to 65 with Graves' ophthalmopathy.

This clonotype showed up many times. This chain uses TRBV30 with TRBJ1-5; D not resolved. V lost 0 bases to trimming and J lost 1 base, with 10 bases between them. Germline V CDR1 and CDR2: GTSNPN, SVGIG (reference sequence). CDR3 size: 15 residues. CDR3 DNA sequence: TGTGCCTGGAGTGTAGGCAGTTCGAGCAATCAGCCCCAGCATTTT. Translated: CAWSVGSSSNQPQHF.

This clonotype was observed many times. V and J are TRBV7-3 and TRBJ2-2; 11 bases line up with TRBD2. This CDR3 has 14 amino acids. V was pared by 5 bases and J by 5 bases, with 1 base of the junction left unmatched. Germline CDR1 is SGHTA and CDR2 is FQGTGA. The DNA for the CDR3 is TGTGCCAGCAGCACTAGCGGGAGAACCGGGGAGCTGTTTTTT. Translated, it gives CASSTSGRTGELFF.

A few counts support this clonotype. This chain uses TRBV29-1 with TRBJ2-7; tentative D call: TRBD2 (7 bases). V gave up 4 bases and J gave up 6 bases, with 19 bases separating them. Germline V gene lookup returns CDR1 SQVTM and CDR2 ANQGSEA. The CDR3 contains 14 residues. The CDR3 region has the DNA TGCAGCGTTGCGATAGGGGGGAGGGCGTTCGAGCAGTACTTC. Translation gives CSVAIGGRAFEQYF.

This clonotype was seen a handful of times. V and J are TRBV4-2 and TRBJ2-1; TRBD2 matches 9 bases. The CDR3 loop spans 15 amino acids. Trimming took 3 bases from V and 2 from J; bases not matched to a gene: 2. Germline V gene data show CDR1 as LGHNA and CDR2 as YNFKEQ. CDR3 sequence (DNA): TGTGCCAGCAGCCAGTTAGCGGGAGCCTACAATGAGCAGTTCTTC. Residues: CASSQLAGAYNEQFF.

This clonotype has at least ten counts. This sequence joins TRBV5-1 and TRBJ2-7, with TRBD1 as a possible D gene (6 bases). The CDR3 is 16 amino acids. In germline, CDR1 is SGHRS, CDR2 YFSETQ. V was clipped by 2 bases and J by 1 base, with 16 bases between them. CDR3 protein: CASSFGVTGGSYEQYF. The CDR3 bases are TGCGCCAGCAGCTTCGGTGTGACAGGAGGTTCCTACGAGCAGTACTTC.

This clonotype has ten or more counts. The chain uses TRBV20-1 and TRBJ1-1; maybe TRBD1 (5 bases). CDR3 length: 13 residues. V was pared by 6 bases and J by 7 bases, with 18 bases between. Per germline, CDR1 DFQATT and CDR2 SNEGSKA (reference sequence). The CDR3 DNA sequence: TGCAGTGCCGAGTCGGGGGGGAGGAATGAAGCTTTCTTT. Amino acids: CSAESGGRNEAFF.

There are many counts of this clonotype. The chain recombines TRBV20-1 with TRBJ2-3; 9 bases are shared with TRBD2. Unmatched junction bases numbered 12, after V lost 0 bases and J lost 2 bases. This CDR3 is built from 18 residues. The germline CDR1 and CDR2 sequences are DFQATT and SNEGSKA (reference sequence). The CDR3 DNA is TGCAGTGCTAGAGATCGGCTAGCGGGAAACAGGGCCACAGATACGCAGTATTTT. Translated, it gives CSARDRLAGNRATDTQYF.

Ten or more counts support this clonotype. This chain joins TRBV3-1 and TRBJ2-1; D ambiguous. Germline lookup yields CDR1 LGHDT and CDR2 YNNKEL (reference sequence). V lost 1 base and J 3 bases, leaving 7 bases between the germline ends. The CDR3 has 14 amino acids. The DNA of the CDR3 is TGTGCCAGCAGCCAAGGAATAGTCTACAATGAGCAGTTCTTC. It is translated as CASSQGIVYNEQFF.

This clonotype was found many times. The chain has TRBV3-1 and TRBJ1-2; D is perhaps TRBD1 (6 bases). Germline CDR1 LGHDT, CDR2 YNNKEL (reference sequence). Trimming cost V 0 bases and J 4 bases, with 12 bases left between them. This CDR3 contains 15 residues. The CDR3 DNA sequence: TGTGCCAGCAGCCAAGAGGCCAGGGGTGCCTATGGCTACACCTTC. Amino acids: CASSQEARGAYGYTF.

J is TRBJ2-3 and V is TRBV10-3, with 7 nucleotides matching TRBD2. V lost 8 bases, J lost 1 base, and 21 bases stayed unmatched. This CDR3 is 19 amino acids long. CDR1 ENHRY and CDR2 SYGVKD come from the germline V gene. The DNA of the CDR3 is TGTGCCATCTCAAGAATAAGCGGGAATTCATTACGCCGCACAGATACGCAGTATTTT. Its protein product is CAISRISGNSLRRTDTQYF.

This clonotype occurred many times. The gene calls are TRBV27 and TRBJ1-1; TRBD1 matches at 9 bases. The length of the CDR3 is 16 residues. With V trimmed by 4 bases and J by 0 bases, 6 bases remained unmatched. Germline V gene sequence: CDR1 MNHEY, CDR2 SMNVEV (reference sequence). The DNA for the CDR3 is TGTGCCAGCAGTTCAATAGGACAGGGGATGAACACTGAAGCTTTCTTT. Protein sequence: CASSSIGQGMNTEAFF.

This clonotype occurred many times. The chain uses TRBV28 and TRBJ2-1; D is unresolved. Germline V gene data show CDR1 as MDHEN and CDR2 as SYDVKM. This CDR3 contains 13 residues. Trimming left V 6 bases short and J 7 bases short, with 13 bases between. CDR3 amino acids: CASSNQLKNEQFF. DNA of the CDR3: TGTGCCAGCAGCAATCAGCTAAAAAATGAGCAGTTCTTC.

This clonotype was detected many times. This chain's CDR3 is CASSTRRSSQETQYF. CDR3 bases: TGTGCCAGCTCAACACGGAGGTCGTCCCAAGAGACCCAGTACTTC. The rearrangement links TRBV18 to TRBJ2-5; TRBD2 is a possible D gene (5 bases). Germline V gives CDR1 KGHSH, CDR2 LQKENI. The CDR3 extends over 15 amino acids. Trimming pared 5 bases from V and 1 base from J, leaving 14 bases between.

The chain combines TRBV27 with TRBJ2-5; no definite D call. The V end lost 8 bases, the J end lost 5 bases, and 6 bases lay between the germline ends. Germline V gene data show CDR1 as MNHEY and CDR2 as SMNVEV (reference sequence). The CDR3 length is 10 residues. The CDR3 sequence is CASGPETQYF. The CDR3 DNA reads as TGTGCCAGCGGTCCGGAGACCCAGTACTTC.

This clonotype has at least ten counts. The rearrangement joins TRBV20-1 to TRBJ2-1, with no clear D. Germline assignment: CDR1 DFQATT and CDR2 SNEGSKA (reference sequence). The CDR3 spans 11 residues. Trimming pared 4 bases from V and 7 bases from J, leaving 8 bases between. Here the CDR3 DNA reads TGCAGTGCTACATGGGTTAATGAGCAGTTCTTC. Its protein product is CSATWVNEQFF.

This clonotype was recorded many times. The chain carries TRBV30 and TRBJ2-1; the match to TRBD2 covers 15 bases. The germline CDR1 and CDR2 sequences are GTSNPN and SVGIG (reference sequence). After removal of 1 base from V and 6 bases from J, the junction contained 1 base not matched to a gene. This CDR3 has 15 residues. This chain's CDR3 is CAWSGGLAGGNEQFF. The CDR3 region has the DNA TGTGCCTGGAGTGGGGGACTAGCGGGAGGCAATGAGCAGTTCTTC.

This chain connects TRBV6-2 or TRBV6-3 to TRBJ2-7, with a weak D call TRBD1 (7 bases). V lost 10 bases and J 6 bases, leaving 13 bases between the germline ends. Germline V gene lookup returns CDR1 MNHEY and CDR2 SVGEGT. The CDR3 runs to 11 residues. CDR3 DNA sequence: TGTGCCACCAGACAGGGAGGCGAGCAGTACTTC. It codes for CATRQGGEQYF.

This clonotype was observed at least ten times. The chain carries TRBV7-2 and TRBJ2-2; 8 nucleotides align to TRBD1. Trimming at V came to 5 bases and at J to 4 bases, leaving 3 bases not matched to a gene. The CDR3 totals 14 residues. From germline, CDR1 is SGHTA and CDR2 FQGNSA. CDR3 DNA: TGTGCCAGCAGCCCGACAGGGGTCACCGGGGAGCTGTTTTTT. Its protein is CASSPTGVTGELFF. Variable domain in full (rest from reference TRBV7-2 and TRBJ2-2): GAGVSQSPSNKVTEKGKDVELRCDPISGHTALYWYRQSLGQGLEFLIYFQGNSAPDKSGLPSDRFSAERTGGSVSTLTIQRTQQEDSAVYLCASSPTGVTGELFFGEGSRLTVL.

The rearrangement links TRBV7-8 to TRBJ1-4; TRBD1 matches at 8 bases. The germline V gene has CDR1 SGHVS and CDR2 FQNEAQ. This CDR3 has 12 residues. J lost 6 bases, V lost 11 bases, and 5 bases had no gene match. The CDR3 bases are TGTGCCGGCCAGGGGGCTGATGAAAAACTGTTTTTT. Translation: CAGQGADEKLFF.

This clonotype was seen many times. The CDR3 here is CASSLAGPDTRERDYNEQFF. The CDR3 bases are TGTGCCAGCAGCTTAGCGGGGCCAGATACTAGGGAGCGTGACTACAATGAGCAGTTCTTC. The V and J genes are TRBV7-8 and TRBJ2-1; the D call may be TRBD1 or TRBD2 (5 bases each). Germline values: CDR1 SGHVS, CDR2 FQNEAQ. V was clipped by 0 bases and J by 3 bases, with 24 bases between them. The CDR3 runs 20 residues.

CDR3 loop: CASSVGGRTYEQYF. The CDR3 region has the DNA TGTGCCAGCAGCGTAGGTGGTCGGACCTACGAGCAGTACTTC. This chain joins TRBV11-2 and TRBJ2-7; D call uncertain. V was trimmed by 5 bases and J by 2 bases, leaving 13 bases between them. The CDR3 has 14 residues. In germline, CDR1 is SGHAT, CDR2 FQNNGV.

This clonotype was counted many times. The rearrangement links TRBV6-6 to TRBJ1-1, with 11 bases matching TRBD1. J gave up 4 bases and V 1 base, and 5 bases lay outside the gene matches. CDR1 and CDR2 from the germline V gene are MNHNY and SVGAGI (reference sequence). The CDR3 loop spans 16 amino acids. For the CDR3, the DNA is TGTGCCAGCAGTTACTTGGGGACAGGGGGAGGCACTGAAGCTTTCTTT. Its protein is CASSYLGTGGGTEAFF.

The chain links TRBV24-1 to TRBJ2-3; 11 bases are shared with TRBD2. The V gene end was trimmed by 3 bases and the J gene end by 4 bases; junction bases not matched to a gene: 8. This CDR3 region has 17 residues. Looked up from germline, CDR1 is KGHDR and CDR2 is SFDVKD. The chain's CDR3 is CATSDRMTSGNSDTQYF. In nucleotides, the CDR3 is TGTGCCACCAGTGATCGAATGACTAGCGGGAATTCAGATACGCAGTATTTT.

This clonotype was observed at least ten times. The chain is built from TRBV5-1 and TRBJ2-5, with D unclear. CDR1 is SGHRS and CDR2 is YFSETQ in the germline V gene. The CDR3 has 12 amino acids. Deletions cut 4 bases from V and 5 bases from J, with 9 bases between. The CDR3 protein is CASSPGAETQYF. DNA of the CDR3: TGCGCCAGCAGCCCTGGAGCGGAGACCCAGTACTTC.

This clonotype was detected many times. The rearrangement joins TRBV28 to TRBJ2-5; D ambiguous. Per germline, CDR1 MDHEN and CDR2 SYDVKM. This CDR3 is built from 12 residues. The germline V and J ends were trimmed by 7 bases and 4 bases, with 10 bases remaining between them. The CDR3 protein is CASITSSETQYF. The CDR3 nucleotides are TGTGCCAGCATCACATCTTCAGAGACCCAGTACTTC.